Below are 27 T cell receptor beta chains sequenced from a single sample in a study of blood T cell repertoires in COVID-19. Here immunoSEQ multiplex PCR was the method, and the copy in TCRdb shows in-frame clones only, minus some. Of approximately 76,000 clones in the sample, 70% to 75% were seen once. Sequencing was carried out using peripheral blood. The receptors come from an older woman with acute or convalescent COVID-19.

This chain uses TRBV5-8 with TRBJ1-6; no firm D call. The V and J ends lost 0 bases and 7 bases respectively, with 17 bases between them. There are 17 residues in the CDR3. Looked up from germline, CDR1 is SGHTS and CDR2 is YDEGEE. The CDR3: CASSLANKLFNNSPLHF. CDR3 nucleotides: TGTGCCAGCAGCTTGGCGAACAAACTATTTAACAATTCACCCCTCCACTTT.

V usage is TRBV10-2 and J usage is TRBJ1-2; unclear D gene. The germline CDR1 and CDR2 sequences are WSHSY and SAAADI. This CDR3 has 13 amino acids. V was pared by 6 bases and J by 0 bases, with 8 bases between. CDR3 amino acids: CASSSPPNYGYTF. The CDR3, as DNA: TGCGCCAGCAGCTCCCCTCCTAACTATGGCTACACCTTC.

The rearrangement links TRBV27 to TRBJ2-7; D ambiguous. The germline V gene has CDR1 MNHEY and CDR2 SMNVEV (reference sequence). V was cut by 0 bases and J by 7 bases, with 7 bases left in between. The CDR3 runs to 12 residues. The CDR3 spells CASSLSRGEQYF. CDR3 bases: TGTGCCAGCAGTTTATCGAGAGGAGAGCAGTACTTC.

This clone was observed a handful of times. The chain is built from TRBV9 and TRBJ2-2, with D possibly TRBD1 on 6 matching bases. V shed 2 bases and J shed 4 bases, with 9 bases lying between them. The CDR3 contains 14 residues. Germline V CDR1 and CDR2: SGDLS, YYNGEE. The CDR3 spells CASSVGHPTGELFF. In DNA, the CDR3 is TGTGCCAGCAGCGTGGGACACCCCACCGGGGAGCTGTTTTTT.

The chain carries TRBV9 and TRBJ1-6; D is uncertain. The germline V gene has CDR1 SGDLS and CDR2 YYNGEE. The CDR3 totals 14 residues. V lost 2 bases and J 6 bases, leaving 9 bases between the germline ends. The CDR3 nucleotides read TGTGCCAGCAGCGTTTCCACGGTTAATTCACCCCTCCACTTT. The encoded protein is CASSVSTVNSPLHF.

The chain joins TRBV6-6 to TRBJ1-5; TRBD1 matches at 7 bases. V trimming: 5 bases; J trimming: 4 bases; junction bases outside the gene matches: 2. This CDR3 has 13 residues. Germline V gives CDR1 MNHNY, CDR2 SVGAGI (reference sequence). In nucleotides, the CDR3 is TGTGCCAGCAGTCGACAGGGAAATCAGCCCCAGCATTTT. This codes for CASSRQGNQPQHF.

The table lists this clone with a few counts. CDR3 nucleotides: TGTGCCAGCAGCTTAGGACAGTTTAATGAGCAGTTCTTC. Its protein product is CASSLGQFNEQFF. The chain combines TRBV7-2 with TRBJ2-1; perhaps TRBD1 as D (5 bases). This CDR3 is built from 13 residues. The V end was cut by 1 base, the J end by 7 bases, with 8 bases between. CDR1 is SGHTA and CDR2 is FQGNSA in the germline V gene.

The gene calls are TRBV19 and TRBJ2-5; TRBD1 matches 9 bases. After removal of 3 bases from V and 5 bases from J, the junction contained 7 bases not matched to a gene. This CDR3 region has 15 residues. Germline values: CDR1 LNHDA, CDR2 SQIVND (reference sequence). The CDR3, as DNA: TGTGCCAGTAGTATCTTGGGACAGGGTAGCGAGACCCAGTACTTC. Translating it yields CASSILGQGSETQYF.

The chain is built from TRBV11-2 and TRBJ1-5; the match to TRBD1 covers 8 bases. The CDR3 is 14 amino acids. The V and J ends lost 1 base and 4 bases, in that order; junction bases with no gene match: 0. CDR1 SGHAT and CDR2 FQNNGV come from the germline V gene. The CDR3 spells CASSLGQGNQPQHF. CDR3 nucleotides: TGTGCCAGCAGCTTAGGACAGGGGAATCAGCCCCAGCATTTT. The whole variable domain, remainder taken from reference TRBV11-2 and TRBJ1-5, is EAGVAQSPRYKIIEKRQSVAFWCNPISGHATLYWYQQILGQGPKLLIQFQNNGVVDDSQLPKDRFSAERLKGVDSTLKIQPAKLEDSAVYLCASSLGQGNQPQHFGDGTRLSIL.

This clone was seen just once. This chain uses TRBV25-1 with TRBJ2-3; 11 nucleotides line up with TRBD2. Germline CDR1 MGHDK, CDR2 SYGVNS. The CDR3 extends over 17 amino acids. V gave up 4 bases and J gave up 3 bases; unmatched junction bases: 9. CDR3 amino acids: CASSVAGGRFGTDTQYF. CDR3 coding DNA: TGTGCCAGCAGTGTAGCGGGAGGGCGGTTTGGAACAGATACGCAGTATTTT.

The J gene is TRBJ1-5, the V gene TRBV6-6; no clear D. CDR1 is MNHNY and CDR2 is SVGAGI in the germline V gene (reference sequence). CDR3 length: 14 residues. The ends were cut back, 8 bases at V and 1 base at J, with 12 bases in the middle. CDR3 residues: CASGNWQSNQPQHF. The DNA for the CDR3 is TGTGCCAGCGGTAATTGGCAGAGCAATCAGCCCCAGCATTTT.

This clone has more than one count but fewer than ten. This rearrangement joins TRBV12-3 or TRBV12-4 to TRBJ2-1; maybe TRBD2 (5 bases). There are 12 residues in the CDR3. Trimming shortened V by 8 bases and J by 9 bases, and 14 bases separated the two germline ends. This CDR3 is CASGRGSSEQFF. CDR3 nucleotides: TGTGCCAGCGGTCGCGGGTCGAGTGAGCAGTTCTTC.

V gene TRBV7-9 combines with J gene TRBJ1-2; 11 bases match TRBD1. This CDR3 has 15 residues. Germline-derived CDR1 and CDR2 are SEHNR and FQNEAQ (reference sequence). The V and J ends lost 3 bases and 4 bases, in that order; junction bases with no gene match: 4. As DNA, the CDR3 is TGTGCCAGCAGCTTTGGACAGGGGGCGAGCTATGGCTACACCTTC. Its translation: CASSFGQGASYGYTF.

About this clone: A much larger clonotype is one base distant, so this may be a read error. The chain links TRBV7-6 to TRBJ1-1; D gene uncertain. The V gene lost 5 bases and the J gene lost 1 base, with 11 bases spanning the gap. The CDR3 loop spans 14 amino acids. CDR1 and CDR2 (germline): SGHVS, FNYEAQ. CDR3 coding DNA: TGTGCCAGCAGCCGGGGAGGGAAGAACACTGAAGCTTTCTTT. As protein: CASSRGGKNTEAFF.

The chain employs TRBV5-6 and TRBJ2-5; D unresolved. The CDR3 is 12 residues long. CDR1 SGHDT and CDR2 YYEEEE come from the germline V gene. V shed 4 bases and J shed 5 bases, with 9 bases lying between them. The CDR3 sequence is CASSRQVETQYF. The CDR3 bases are TGTGCCAGCAGCCGACAAGTGGAGACCCAGTACTTC. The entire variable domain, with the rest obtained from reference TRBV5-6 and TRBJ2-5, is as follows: DAGVTQSPTHLIKTRGQQVTLRCSPKSGHDTVSWYQQALGQGPQFIFQYYEEEERQRGNFPDRFSGHQFPNYSSELNVNALLLGDSALYLCASSRQVETQYFGPGTRLLVL.

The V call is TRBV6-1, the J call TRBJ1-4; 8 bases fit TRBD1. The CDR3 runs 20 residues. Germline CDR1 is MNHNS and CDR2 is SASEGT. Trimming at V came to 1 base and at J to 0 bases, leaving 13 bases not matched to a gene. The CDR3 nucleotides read TGTGCCAGCAGTGAAGGTCAACGGACAGGGAGGATTTCAACTAATGAAAAACTGTTTTTT. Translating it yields CASSEGQRTGRISTNEKLFF.

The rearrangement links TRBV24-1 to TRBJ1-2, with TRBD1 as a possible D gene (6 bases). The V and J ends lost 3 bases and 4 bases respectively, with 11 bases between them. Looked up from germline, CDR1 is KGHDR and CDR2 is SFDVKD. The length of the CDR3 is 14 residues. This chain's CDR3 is CATSDQGQGYGYTF. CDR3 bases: TGTGCCACCAGTGATCAGGGGCAGGGCTATGGCTACACCTTC.

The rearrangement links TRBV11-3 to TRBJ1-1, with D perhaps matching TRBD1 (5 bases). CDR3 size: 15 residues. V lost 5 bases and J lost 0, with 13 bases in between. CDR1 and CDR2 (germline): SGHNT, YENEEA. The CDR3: CASSPRGGLNTEAFF. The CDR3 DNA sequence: TGTGCCAGCAGCCCACGGGGGGGATTGAACACTGAAGCTTTCTTT. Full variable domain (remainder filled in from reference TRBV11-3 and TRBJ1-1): EAGVVQSPRYKIIEKKQPVAFWCNPISGHNTLYWYLQNLGQGPELLIRYENEEAVDDSQLPKDRFSAERLKGVDSTLKIQPAELGDSAVYLCASSPRGGLNTEAFFGQGTRLTVV.

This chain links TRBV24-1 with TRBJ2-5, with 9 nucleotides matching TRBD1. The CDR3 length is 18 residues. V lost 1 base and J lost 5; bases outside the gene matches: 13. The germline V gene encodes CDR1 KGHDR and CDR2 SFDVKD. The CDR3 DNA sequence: TGTGCCACCAGTGATTTACGGCCGGGACAGGGACAATCCGAGACCCAGTACTTC. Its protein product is CATSDLRPGQGQSETQYF.

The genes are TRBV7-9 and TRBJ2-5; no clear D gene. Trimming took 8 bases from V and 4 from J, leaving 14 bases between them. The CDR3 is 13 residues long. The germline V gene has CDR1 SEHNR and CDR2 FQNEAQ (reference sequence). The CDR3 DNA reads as TGTGCCAGCCAGTCACCGCCCGTAGAGACCCAGTACTTC. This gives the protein CASQSPPVETQYF.

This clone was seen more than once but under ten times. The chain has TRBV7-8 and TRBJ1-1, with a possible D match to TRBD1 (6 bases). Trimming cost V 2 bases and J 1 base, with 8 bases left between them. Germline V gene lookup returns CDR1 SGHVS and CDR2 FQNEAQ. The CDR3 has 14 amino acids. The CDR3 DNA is TGTGCCAGCAGCTTACGACAGGAGAACACTGAAGCTTTCTTT. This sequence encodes CASSLRQENTEAFF.

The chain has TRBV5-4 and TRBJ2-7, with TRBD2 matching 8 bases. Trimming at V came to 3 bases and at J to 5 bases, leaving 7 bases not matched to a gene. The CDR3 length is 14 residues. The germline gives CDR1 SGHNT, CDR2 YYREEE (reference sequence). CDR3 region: CASSSGTSIHEQYF. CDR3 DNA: TGTGCCAGCAGCTCTGGGACTAGTATTCACGAGCAGTACTTC.

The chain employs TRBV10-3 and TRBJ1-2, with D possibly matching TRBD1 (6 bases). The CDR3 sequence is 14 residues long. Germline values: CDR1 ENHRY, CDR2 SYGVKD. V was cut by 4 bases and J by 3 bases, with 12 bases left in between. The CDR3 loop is CAISVGSGDYGYTF. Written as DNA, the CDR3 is TGTGCCATCAGTGTTGGGTCAGGGGACTATGGCTACACCTTC.

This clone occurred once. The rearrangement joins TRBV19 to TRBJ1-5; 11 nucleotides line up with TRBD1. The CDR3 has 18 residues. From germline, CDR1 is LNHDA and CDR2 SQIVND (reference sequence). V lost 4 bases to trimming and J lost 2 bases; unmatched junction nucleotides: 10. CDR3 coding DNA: TGTGCCAGTAGTACCCGGACAGGGGGCATTAAAGGCAATCAGCCCCAGCATTTT. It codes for CASSTRTGGIKGNQPQHF.

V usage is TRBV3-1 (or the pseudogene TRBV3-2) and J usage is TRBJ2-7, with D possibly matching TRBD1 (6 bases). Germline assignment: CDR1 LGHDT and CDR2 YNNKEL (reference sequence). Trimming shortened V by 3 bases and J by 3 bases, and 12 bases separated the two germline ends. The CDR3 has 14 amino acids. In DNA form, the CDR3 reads TGTGCCAGCAGCCAGTCCTGGGGGCTCTACGAGCAGTACTTC. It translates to CASSQSWGLYEQYF.

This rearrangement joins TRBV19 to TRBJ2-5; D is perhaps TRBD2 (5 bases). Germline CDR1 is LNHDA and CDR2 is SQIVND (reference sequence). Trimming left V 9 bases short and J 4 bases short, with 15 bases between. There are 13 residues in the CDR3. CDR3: CASSGPAGETQYF. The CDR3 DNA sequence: TGTGCCAGCTCGGGTCCGGCGGGAGAGACCCAGTACTTC.

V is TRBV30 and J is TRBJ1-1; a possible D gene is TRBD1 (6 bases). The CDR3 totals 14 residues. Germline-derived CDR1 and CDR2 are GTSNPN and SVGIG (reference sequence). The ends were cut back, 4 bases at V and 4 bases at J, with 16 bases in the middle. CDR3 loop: CAWTLGGAGTEAFF. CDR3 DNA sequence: TGTGCCTGGACCTTAGGGGGGGCCGGCACTGAAGCTTTCTTT.